The 18 T cell receptor beta chains listed next were all sequenced from one sample in a study of shared clonotypes between healthy human individuals. TCRdb's copy holds only in-frame clones and misses some; the assay was immunoSEQ multiplex PCR. The table has more than 2,000,000 clones, about 92% seen once. Sequencing was performed on naive CD4+ T cells sorted from blood. Subset defined: CD45RA+ positively selected. The receptors shown here come from a man aged 18 to 29 in good health.

This rearrangement joins TRBV30 to TRBJ2-5, with no clear D. Judging by the DNA end, TRBJ2-7 fits better; the J call may be wrong. This CDR3 comprises 11 residues. The germline CDR1 and CDR2 sequences are GTSNPN and SVGIG (reference sequence). The CDR3 reads CAWTTLYEQYF. CDR3 DNA: TGTGCCTGGACTACACTCTACGAGCAGTACTTC.

In this sample, this clone turned up a few times. V and J are TRBV18 and TRBJ1-6; TRBD1 agrees at 8 bases. The V gene end was trimmed by 5 bases and the J gene end by 8 bases; junction bases not matched to a gene: 11. Germline-derived CDR1 and CDR2 are KGHSH and LQKENI. The CDR3 covers 16 residues. The CDR3, as DNA: TGTGCCAGCTCATCTAACCGACAGGGGTTGCATTCACCCCTCCACTTT. Protein product: CASSSNRQGLHSPLHF.

The rearrangement links TRBV27 to TRBJ2-4; D remains unclear. Trimming left V 7 bases short and J 7 bases short, with 8 bases between. Germline assignment: CDR1 MNHEY and CDR2 SMNVEV (reference sequence). The CDR3 covers 11 residues. This chain's CDR3 is CASTPGNIQYF. In DNA, the CDR3 is TGTGCCAGCACCCCCGGGAACATTCAGTACTTC.

Regarding this clone: The same CDR3 can be traced to other DNA sequences in this sample. The J gene is TRBJ2-7, the V gene TRBV5-4, with 9 bases aligning to TRBD2. The CDR3 sequence is 14 residues long. CDR1 SGHNT and CDR2 YYREEE come from the germline V gene (reference sequence). Trimming took 2 bases from V and 2 from J; bases not matched to a gene: 2. Here the CDR3 reads CASSLAGGAYEQYF. The CDR3 DNA reads TGTGCCAGCAGCTTAGCGGGAGGAGCCTACGAGCAGTACTTC.

The chain links TRBV7-9 to TRBJ2-7, with 11 bases aligning to TRBD2. Germline V CDR1 and CDR2: SEHNR, FQNEAQ (reference sequence). CDR3 size: 17 residues. Trimming took 5 bases from V and 4 from J; bases not matched to a gene: 13. CDR3 nucleotide sequence: TGTGCCAGCAGCCCGAGGGGGGCTAGCGGGGGGATTTACGAGCAGTACTTC. Translated: CASSPRGASGGIYEQYF. Combining the CDR3 with reference TRBV7-9 and TRBJ2-7 gives the whole variable domain DTGVSQNPRHKITKRGQNVTFRCDPISEHNRLYWYRQTLGQGPEFLTYFQNEAQLEKSRLLSDRFSAERPKGSFSTLEIQRTEQGDSAMYLCASSPRGASGGIYEQYFGPGTRLTVT.

The chain joins TRBV6-5 to TRBJ1-1; no clear D gene. CDR1 MNHEY and CDR2 SVGAGI come from the germline V gene. The V gene lost 0 bases and the J gene lost 3 bases, with 2 bases spanning the gap. The CDR3 contains 12 residues. This CDR3 is CASSYSDTEAFF. The DNA for the CDR3 is TGTGCCAGCAGTTACTCGGACACTGAAGCTTTCTTT.

The J gene is TRBJ2-5, the V gene TRBV7-9, with D possibly TRBD1 on 6 matching bases. The J call is uncertain, as TRBJ2-7 better fits the DNA end. The CDR3 sequence is 15 residues long. CDR1 and CDR2 from the germline V gene are SEHNR and FQNEAQ (reference sequence). CDR3 loop: CASSSSGTQTSEQYF. As DNA, the CDR3 is TGTGCCAGCAGCTCATCCGGGACACAAACCAGCGAGCAGTACTTC.

The rearrangement joins TRBV18 to TRBJ2-3; 9 positions match TRBD1. CDR1 is KGHSH, CDR2 LQKENI, per germline. This CDR3 contains 17 residues. With 2 bases clipped from V and 1 base from J, the junction kept 7 bases outside the gene matches. The CDR3 reads CASSPGDRAYRTDTQYF. The CDR3 region has the DNA TGTGCCAGCTCACCAGGGGACAGGGCGTACCGCACAGATACGCAGTATTTT.

This clone appeared once. A much larger clone differs from this one at a single base, so this may be a read error. The identical CDR3 is also encoded by other nucleotide sequences in the sample. The chain has TRBV4-3 and TRBJ2-7, with 9 nucleotides matching TRBD1. The junction had 1 base not matched to a gene; V was cut back by 3 bases and J by 4 bases. The germline CDR1 and CDR2 sequences are LGHNA and YSLEER. The CDR3 covers 13 residues. CDR3 sequence (DNA): TGCGCCAGCAGCCAGGACAGGGGATACGAGCAGTACTTC. It encodes CASSQDRGYEQYF.

The genes are TRBV30 and TRBJ1-2; no definite D call. Trimming shortened V by 3 bases and J by 3 bases, and 11 bases separated the two germline ends. Looked up from germline, CDR1 is GTSNPN and CDR2 is SVGIG (reference sequence). The CDR3 loop spans 13 amino acids. In nucleotides, the CDR3 is TGTGCCTGGAGCCAAGGGTCGGACTATGGCTACACCTTC. It yields the protein CAWSQGSDYGYTF.

On this clone itself: This sample includes further DNA sequences coding for the same CDR3. The chain has TRBV7-2 and TRBJ1-6; D possibly corresponds to TRBD1 (5 bases). The ends were cut back, 1 base at V and 9 bases at J, with 10 bases in the middle. CDR3 length equals 14 residues. The germline V gene encodes CDR1 SGHTA and CDR2 FQGNSA. The DNA of the CDR3 is TGTGCCAGCAGCTTAGGGACAATGAGTTCACCCCTCCACTTT. Translating gives CASSLGTMSSPLHF.

The rearrangement links TRBV10-2 to TRBJ2-5; 8 bases agree with TRBD2. V was pared by 8 bases and J by 5 bases, with 7 bases of the junction left unmatched. Germline CDR1 reads WSHSY; CDR2 reads SAAADI. The CDR3 loop spans 13 amino acids. CDR3: CASCRRGEETQYF. CDR3 coding DNA: TGCGCCAGCTGTAGGCGGGGGGAGGAGACCCAGTACTTC.

About this clone itself: The sample contains more than one DNA sequence encoding this CDR3. The chain employs TRBV27 and TRBJ1-2, with 9 bases aligning to TRBD1. CDR1 and CDR2 (germline): MNHEY, SMNVEV (reference sequence). Trimming cost V 5 bases and J 7 bases; bases outside gene matches: 2. The CDR3 covers 12 residues. The CDR3 protein is CASSRTGAGYTF. The CDR3 DNA reads TGTGCCAGCAGTCGGACAGGGGCTGGCTACACCTTC.

The chain recombines TRBV11-3 with TRBJ2-3; 7 bases fit TRBD2. The germline V gene has CDR1 SGHNT and CDR2 YENEEA. V shed 2 bases, J shed 3 bases, and the junction held 5 bases outside the gene matches. The CDR3 consists of 15 residues. CDR3: CASSLSREGTDTQYF. In DNA, the CDR3 is TGTGCCAGCAGCTTATCTAGGGAGGGGACAGATACGCAGTATTTT.

This chain connects TRBV19 to TRBJ1-6; the D gene is possibly TRBD1 (6 bases). The CDR3 has 15 amino acids. V was pared by 6 bases and J by 7 bases, with 16 bases between. Germline V CDR1 and CDR2: LNHDA, SQIVND (reference sequence). CDR3 nucleotide sequence: TGTGCCAGTAGCCGAAGGAACCAGGGGAATTCACCCCTCCACTTT. Translation: CASSRRNQGNSPLHF.

The chain has TRBV21-1 and TRBJ2-5. TRBV21-1 is flagged as a pseudogene. The CDR3 spans 12 residues. The CDR3: CASSVDGETQYF. The CDR3 coding sequence is TGTGCCAGCAGTGTGGACGGTGAGACCCAGTACTTC.

The chain combines TRBV21-1 with TRBJ1-2. TRBV21-1 is an annotated pseudogene. The CDR3 is 12 residues long. CDR3 residues: CASKEGLDGYTF. CDR3 in DNA: TGTGCCTCAAAGGAGGGGCTGGATGGCTACACCTTC.

This chain joins TRBV4-1 and TRBJ2-2; D is perhaps TRBD1 or TRBD2 (5 bases each). V dropped 1 base and J dropped 7 bases, with 13 bases sitting between them. The V gene's germline CDR1 is MGHRA and CDR2 YSYEKL. The CDR3 sequence is 15 residues long. This CDR3 reads CASSQVMGVSGELFF. CDR3 coding DNA: TGCGCCAGCAGCCAAGTAATGGGGGTCAGCGGGGAGCTGTTTTTT.